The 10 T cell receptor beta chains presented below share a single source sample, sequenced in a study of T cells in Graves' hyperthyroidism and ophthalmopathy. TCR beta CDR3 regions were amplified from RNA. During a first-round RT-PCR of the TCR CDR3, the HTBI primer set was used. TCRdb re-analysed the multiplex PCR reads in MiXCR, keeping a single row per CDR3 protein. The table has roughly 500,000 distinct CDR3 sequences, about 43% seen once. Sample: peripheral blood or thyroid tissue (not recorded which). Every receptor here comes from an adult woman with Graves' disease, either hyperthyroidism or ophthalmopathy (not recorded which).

CDR3 in amino acids: CASSHGQATSTPLHF. CDR3 sequence (DNA): TGTGCCAGCAGCCACGGACAGGCAACGTCGACACCCCTCCACTTT. The chain links TRBV14 to TRBJ1-6; TRBD1 aligns across 7 bases. CDR3 length: 15 amino acids. The V and J ends lost 3 bases and 11 bases, in that order; junction bases with no gene match: 10. Per germline, CDR1 SGHDN and CDR2 FVKESK. Looking up the rest from reference TRBV14 and TRBJ1-6 gives the full variable domain: EAGVTQFPSHSVIEKGQTVTLRCDPISGHDNLYWYRRVMGKEIKFLLHFVKESKQDESGMPNNRFLAERTGGTYSTLKVQPAELEDSGVYFCASSHGQATSTPLHFGNGTRLTVT.

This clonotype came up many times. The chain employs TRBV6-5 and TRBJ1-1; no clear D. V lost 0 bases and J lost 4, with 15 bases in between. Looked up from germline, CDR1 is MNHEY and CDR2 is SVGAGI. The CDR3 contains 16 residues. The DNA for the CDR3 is TGTGCCAGCAGTTACTCGGGGAGGGTCGGGTCCACTGAAGCTTTCTTT. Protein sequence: CASSYSGRVGSTEAFF.

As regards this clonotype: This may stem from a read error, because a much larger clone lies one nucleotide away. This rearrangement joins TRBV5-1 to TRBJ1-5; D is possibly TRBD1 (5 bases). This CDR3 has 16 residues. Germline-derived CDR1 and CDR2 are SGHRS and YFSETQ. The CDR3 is CASSLTGDLSNQPHHF. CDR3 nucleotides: TGCGCCAGCAGCTTGACGGGGGACCTTAGCAATCAGCCCCACCATTTT.

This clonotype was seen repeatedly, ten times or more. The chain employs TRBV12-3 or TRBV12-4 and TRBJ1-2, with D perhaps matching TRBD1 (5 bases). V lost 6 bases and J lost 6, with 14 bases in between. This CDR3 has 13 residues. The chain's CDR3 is CASRVGQGNGYTF. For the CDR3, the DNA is TGTGCCAGCAGGGTAGGGCAGGGAAATGGCTACACCTTC.

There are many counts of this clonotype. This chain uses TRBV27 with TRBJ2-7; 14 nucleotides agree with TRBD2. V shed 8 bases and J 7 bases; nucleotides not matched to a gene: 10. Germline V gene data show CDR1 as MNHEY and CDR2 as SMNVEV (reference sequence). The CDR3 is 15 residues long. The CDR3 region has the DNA TGTGCCAGCTCACCTCGGGGACTAGCGGGAGTTGAGCAGTACTTC. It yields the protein CASSPRGLAGVEQYF.

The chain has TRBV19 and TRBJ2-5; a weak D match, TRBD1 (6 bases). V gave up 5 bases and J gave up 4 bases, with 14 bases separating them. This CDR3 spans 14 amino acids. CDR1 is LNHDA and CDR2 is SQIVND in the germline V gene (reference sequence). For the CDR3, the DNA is TGTGCCAGTAGTCCTACAGGGAAAGGAGAGACCCAGTACTTC. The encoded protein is CASSPTGKGETQYF.

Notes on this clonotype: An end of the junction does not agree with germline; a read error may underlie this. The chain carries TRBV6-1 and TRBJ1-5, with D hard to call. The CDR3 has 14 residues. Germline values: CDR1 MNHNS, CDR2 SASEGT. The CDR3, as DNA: TGTGCCGGCAGGACCCGGACGGGCAATCAGCCCCAGCATTTT. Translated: CAGRTRTGNQPQHF.

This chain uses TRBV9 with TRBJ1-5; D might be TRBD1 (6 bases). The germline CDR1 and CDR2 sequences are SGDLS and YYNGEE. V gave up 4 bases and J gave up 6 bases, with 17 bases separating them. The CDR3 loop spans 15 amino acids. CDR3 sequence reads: CASSPFGDTGQPQHF. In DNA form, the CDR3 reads TGTGCCAGCAGCCCGTTCGGGGACACGGGTCAGCCCCAGCATTTT.

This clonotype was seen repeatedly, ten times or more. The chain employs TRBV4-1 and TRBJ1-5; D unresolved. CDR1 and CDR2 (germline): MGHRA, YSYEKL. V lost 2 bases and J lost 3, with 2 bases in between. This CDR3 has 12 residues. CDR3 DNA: TGCGCCAGCAGCCAAATCAATCAGCCCCAGCATTTT. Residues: CASSQINQPQHF.

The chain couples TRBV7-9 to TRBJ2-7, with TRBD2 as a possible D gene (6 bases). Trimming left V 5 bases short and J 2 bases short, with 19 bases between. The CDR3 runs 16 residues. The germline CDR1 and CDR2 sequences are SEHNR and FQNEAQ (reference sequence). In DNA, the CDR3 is TGTGCCAGCAGCCTCACCCAGCGGGCACACCCCTACGAGCAGTACTTC. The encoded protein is CASSLTQRAHPYEQYF.